These T cell receptor beta chains were read from a single sample in a study of T cells in Graves' hyperthyroidism and ophthalmopathy. Using its own MiXCR run on the multiplex PCR reads, TCRdb lists one record per CDR3 protein. Among a few hundred thousand distinct CDR3 sequences listed, under 25% were seen once. Sequenced sample: blood. These receptor sequences come from a woman in her 50s with Graves' hyperthyroidism. CDR3s include the opening cysteine and the closing phenylalanine or tryptophan. Fields, in order: J gene, V gene, CDR3 protein.

J gene: TRBJ2-1; V gene: TRBV6-2/TRBV6-3; CDR3 protein: CASAEASPYNEQFF
J gene: TRBJ2-2; V gene: TRBV12-3/TRBV12-4; CDR3 protein: CASSTGMNTGELFF
J gene: TRBJ2-2; V gene: TRBV20-1; CDR3 protein: CSARVAGVGTGELFF
J gene: TRBJ1-2; V gene: TRBV4-1; CDR3 protein: CASSLARMTGYGYTF
J gene: TRBJ2-4; V gene: TRBV28; CDR3 protein: CASSNRDGNLNIQYF
J gene: TRBJ1-5; V gene: TRBV4-1; CDR3 protein: CASSRGDRFYSNQPQHF
J gene: TRBJ1-5; V gene: TRBV11-2; CDR3 protein: CASSQEGVTGLNQPQHF
J gene: TRBJ2-1; V gene: TRBV19; CDR3 protein: CASSILAKYNEQFF
J gene: TRBJ2-3; V gene: TRBV6-1; CDR3 protein: CASSQLAGGTDTQYF
J gene: TRBJ1-1; V gene: TRBV27; CDR3 protein: CASSRIVGGTGVNTEAFF
J gene: TRBJ2-7; V gene: TRBV10-3; CDR3 protein: CATRTETYEQYF
J gene: TRBJ2-1; V gene: TRBV6-5; CDR3 protein: CASSSTSVHEQFF
J gene: TRBJ1-5; V gene: TRBV4-1; CDR3 protein: CASSQRTGVHSNQPQHF
J gene: TRBJ2-7; V gene: TRBV27; CDR3 protein: CASSSWTSGDSYEQYF
J gene: TRBJ2-7; V gene: TRBV12-3/TRBV12-4; CDR3 protein: CASAPRAGPYEQYF
J gene: TRBJ1-5; V gene: TRBV15; CDR3 protein: CATSRTDRGSNQPQHF
J gene: TRBJ1-4; V gene: TRBV5-1; CDR3 protein: CASRRRGGFGTNEKLFF
J gene: TRBJ2-2; V gene: TRBV24-1; CDR3 protein: CATSDSDRPGELFF
J gene: TRBJ2-3; V gene: TRBV7-8; CDR3 protein: CASSLRRGTDTQYF
J gene: TRBJ2-7; V gene: TRBV7-3; CDR3 protein: CASSQGTSHEQYF
J gene: TRBJ1-1; V gene: TRBV5-1; CDR3 protein: CASSLAWGNTEAFF
J gene: TRBJ2-6; V gene: TRBV20-1; CDR3 protein: CSARGGEEGGASGANVLTF
J gene: TRBJ2-5; V gene: TRBV9; CDR3 protein: CASSRGGGQETQYF
J gene: TRBJ2-1; V gene: TRBV29-1; CDR3 protein: CSVEDQRTSVYNEQFF
J gene: TRBJ2-4; V gene: TRBV12-3/TRBV12-4; CDR3 protein: CASSYSGEETYIQYF
J gene: TRBJ1-4; V gene: TRBV6-5; CDR3 protein: CASSYYRGGGATNEKLFF
J gene: TRBJ1-1; V gene: TRBV28; CDR3 protein: CASSPAEWTEAFF
J gene: TRBJ2-7; V gene: TRBV5-1; CDR3 protein: CASSSDRGHYEQYF
J gene: TRBJ2-1; V gene: TRBV27; CDR3 protein: CASSYLRTHLGNEQFF
J gene: TRBJ2-1; V gene: TRBV7-3; CDR3 protein: CASSKGTEQFF
J gene: TRBJ2-3; V gene: TRBV4-1; CDR3 protein: CASSQATSGGTDTQYF
J gene: TRBJ1-1; V gene: TRBV20-1; CDR3 protein: CSARGGDTEAFF
J gene: TRBJ1-3; V gene: TRBV6-1; CDR3 protein: CASSLGGNTIYF
J gene: TRBJ2-1; V gene: TRBV5-1; CDR3 protein: CASSPNPGQGGNEQFF
J gene: TRBJ2-5; V gene: TRBV28; CDR3 protein: CASSLIGASIETQYF
J gene: TRBJ2-1; V gene: TRBV9; CDR3 protein: CASSVSLAGVSSYNEQFF
J gene: TRBJ2-2; V gene: TRBV6-5; CDR3 protein: CASSYSNQVGGEQAGELFF
J gene: TRBJ2-7; V gene: TRBV28; CDR3 protein: CASSSPLATSYEQYF
J gene: TRBJ1-4; V gene: TRBV6-1; CDR3 protein: CASSEGGAKVEKLFF
J gene: TRBJ2-7; V gene: TRBV12-5; CDR3 protein: CASGTGLLKGEQYF
J gene: TRBJ1-1; V gene: TRBV5-1; CDR3 protein: CASSADRIEAFF
J gene: TRBJ1-3; V gene: TRBV28; CDR3 protein: CASSPGRYSGNTIYF
J gene: TRBJ1-2; V gene: TRBV6-1; CDR3 protein: CASSLRDRSNGYTF
J gene: TRBJ2-1; V gene: TRBV30; CDR3 protein: CAWSNRDSSQFF
J gene: TRBJ2-3; V gene: TRBV20-1; CDR3 protein: CSARGSGPTDTQCF
J gene: TRBJ1-2; V gene: TRBV6-5; CDR3 protein: CASSYSGGTGDGYTF
J gene: TRBJ2-7; V gene: TRBV20-1; CDR3 protein: CSACRLAGVYEQYF
J gene: TRBJ1-5; V gene: TRBV2; CDR3 protein: CASSVDRESNQPQHF
J gene: TRBJ2-1; V gene: TRBV5-5; CDR3 protein: CASSLEGAANEQFF
J gene: TRBJ1-2; V gene: TRBV6-5; CDR3 protein: CASSYWGTGSYGYTF
J gene: TRBJ1-1; V gene: TRBV6-1; CDR3 protein: CASTQTGGVTEAFF
J gene: TRBJ2-5; V gene: TRBV27; CDR3 protein: CASTEAGLETQYF
J gene: TRBJ2-5; V gene: TRBV11-3; CDR3 protein: CASGLSVQETQYF
J gene: TRBJ1-1; V gene: TRBV12-3/TRBV12-4; CDR3 protein: CASSLRHMNTEAFF
J gene: TRBJ2-4; V gene: TRBV12-3/TRBV12-4; CDR3 protein: CASSPKTAAKNIQYF
J gene: TRBJ2-1; V gene: TRBV7-8; CDR3 protein: CASSHRTSGSGNEQFF
J gene: TRBJ2-7; V gene: TRBV7-9; CDR3 protein: CASSAGTGGNEQYF
J gene: TRBJ2-2; V gene: TRBV2; CDR3 protein: CASSDLTRGTGELFF
J gene: TRBJ2-6; V gene: TRBV7-8; CDR3 protein: CASSSHRRLSGANVLTF
J gene: TRBJ2-7; V gene: TRBV2; CDR3 protein: CAITSTGQLAYEQYF